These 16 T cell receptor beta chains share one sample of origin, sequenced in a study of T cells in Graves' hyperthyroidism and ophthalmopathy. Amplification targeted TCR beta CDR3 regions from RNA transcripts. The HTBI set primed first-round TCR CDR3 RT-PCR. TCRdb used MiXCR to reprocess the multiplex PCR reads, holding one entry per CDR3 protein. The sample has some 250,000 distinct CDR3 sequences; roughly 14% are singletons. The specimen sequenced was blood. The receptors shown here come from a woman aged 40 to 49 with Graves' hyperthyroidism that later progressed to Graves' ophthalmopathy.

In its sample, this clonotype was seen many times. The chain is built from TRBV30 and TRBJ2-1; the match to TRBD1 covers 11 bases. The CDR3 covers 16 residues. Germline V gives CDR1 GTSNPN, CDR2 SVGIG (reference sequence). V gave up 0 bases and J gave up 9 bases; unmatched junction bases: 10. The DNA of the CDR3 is TGTGCCTGGAGTGTACCGAGGACAGGGGGCTTTAGTGAGCAGTTCTTC. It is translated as CAWSVPRTGGFSEQFF.

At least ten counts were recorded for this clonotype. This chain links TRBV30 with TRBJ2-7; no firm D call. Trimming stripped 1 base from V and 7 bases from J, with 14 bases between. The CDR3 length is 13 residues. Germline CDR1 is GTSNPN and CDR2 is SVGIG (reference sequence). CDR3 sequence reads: CAWSGGLVGEQYF. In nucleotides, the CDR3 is TGTGCCTGGAGTGGGGGATTAGTTGGGGAGCAGTACTTC.

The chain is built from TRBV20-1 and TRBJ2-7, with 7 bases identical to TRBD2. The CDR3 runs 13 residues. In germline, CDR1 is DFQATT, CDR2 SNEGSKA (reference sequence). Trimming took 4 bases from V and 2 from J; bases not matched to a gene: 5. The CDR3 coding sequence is TGCAGTGCTAACGCGGGAGAGCCCTACGAGCAGTACTTC. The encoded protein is CSANAGEPYEQYF.

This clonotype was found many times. CDR3: CASSRQGLGEQYF. For the CDR3, the DNA is TGTGCCAGTAGCCGACAAGGGTTGGGCGAGCAGTACTTC. The rearrangement links TRBV19 to TRBJ2-7; D gene unclear. The CDR3 spans 13 residues. Trimming pared 6 bases from V and 6 bases from J, leaving 15 bases between. Germline CDR1 is LNHDA and CDR2 is SQIVND (reference sequence).

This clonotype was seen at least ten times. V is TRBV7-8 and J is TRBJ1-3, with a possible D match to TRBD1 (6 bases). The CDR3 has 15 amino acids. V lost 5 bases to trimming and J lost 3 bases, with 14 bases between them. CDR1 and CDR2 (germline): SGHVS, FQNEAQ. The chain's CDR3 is CASSHGAGDGNTIYF. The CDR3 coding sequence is TGTGCCAGCAGCCACGGTGCAGGGGATGGAAACACCATATATTTT. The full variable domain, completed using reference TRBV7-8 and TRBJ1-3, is GAGVSQSPRYKVAKRGQDVALRCDPISGHVSLFWYQQALGQGPEFLTYFQNEAQLDKSGLPSDRFFAERPEGSVSTLKIQRTQQEDSAVYLCASSHGAGDGNTIYFGEGSWLTVV.

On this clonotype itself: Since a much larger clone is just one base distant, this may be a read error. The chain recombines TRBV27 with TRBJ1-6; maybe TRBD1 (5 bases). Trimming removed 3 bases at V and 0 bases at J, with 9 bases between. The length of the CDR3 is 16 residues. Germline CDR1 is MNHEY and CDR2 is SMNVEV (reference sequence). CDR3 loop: CASSLTGPSYNSPLHF. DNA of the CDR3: TGTGCCAGCAGTTTGACGGGACCCTCCTATAATTCACCCCTCCACTTT.

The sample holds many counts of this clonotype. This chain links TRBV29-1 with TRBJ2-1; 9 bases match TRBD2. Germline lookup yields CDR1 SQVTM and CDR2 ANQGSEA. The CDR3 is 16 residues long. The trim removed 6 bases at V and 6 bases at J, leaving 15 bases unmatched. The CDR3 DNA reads TGCAGCGTGGGGCGGGGGGGCGCGGGGCTAGGCAATGAGCAGTTCTTC. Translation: CSVGRGGAGLGNEQFF.

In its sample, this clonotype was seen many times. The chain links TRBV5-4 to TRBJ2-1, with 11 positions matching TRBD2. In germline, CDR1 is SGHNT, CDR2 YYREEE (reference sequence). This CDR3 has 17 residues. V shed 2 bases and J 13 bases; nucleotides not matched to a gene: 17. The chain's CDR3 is CASSLMVLASGRPPQFF. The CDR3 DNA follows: TGTGCCAGCAGCTTAATGGTTCTGGCTAGCGGGAGGCCACCCCAGTTCTTC.

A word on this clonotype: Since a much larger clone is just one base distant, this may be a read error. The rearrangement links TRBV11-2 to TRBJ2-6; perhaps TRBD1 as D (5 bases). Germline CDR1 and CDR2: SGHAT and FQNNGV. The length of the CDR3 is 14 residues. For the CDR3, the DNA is TGTGCCAGCAGCCCGCGCTCTGGGGCCAACGCCCTGACTTTC. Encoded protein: CASSPRSGANALTF.

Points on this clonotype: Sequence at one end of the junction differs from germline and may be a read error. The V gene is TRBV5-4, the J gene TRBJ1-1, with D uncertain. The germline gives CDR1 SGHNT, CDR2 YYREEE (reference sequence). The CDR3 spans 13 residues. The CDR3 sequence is CASSLGQNTVAFF. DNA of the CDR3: TGTGCCAGCAGCTTGGGGCAGAACACTGTAGCTTTCTTT.

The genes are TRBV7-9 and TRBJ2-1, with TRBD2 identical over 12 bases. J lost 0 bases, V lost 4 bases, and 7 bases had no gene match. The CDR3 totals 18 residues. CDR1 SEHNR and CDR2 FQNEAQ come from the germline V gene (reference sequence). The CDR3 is CASSSGTSGRYSYNEQFF. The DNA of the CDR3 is TGTGCCAGCAGCTCCGGGACTAGCGGGCGTTACTCCTACAATGAGCAGTTCTTC.

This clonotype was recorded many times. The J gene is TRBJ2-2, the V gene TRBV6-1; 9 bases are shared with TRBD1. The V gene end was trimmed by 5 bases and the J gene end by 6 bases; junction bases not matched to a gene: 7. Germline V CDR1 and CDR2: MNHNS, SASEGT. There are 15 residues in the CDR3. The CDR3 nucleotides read TGTGCCAGCAGTTCACAGGGGGCGATCTCCGGGGAGCTGTTTTTT. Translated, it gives CASSSQGAISGELFF.

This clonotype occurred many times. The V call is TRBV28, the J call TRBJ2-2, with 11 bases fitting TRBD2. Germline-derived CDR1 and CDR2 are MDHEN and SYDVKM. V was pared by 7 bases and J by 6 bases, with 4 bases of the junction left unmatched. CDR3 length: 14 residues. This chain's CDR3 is CASKLLAGAGELFF. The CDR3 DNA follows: TGTGCCAGCAAACTACTAGCGGGAGCCGGGGAGCTGTTTTTT.

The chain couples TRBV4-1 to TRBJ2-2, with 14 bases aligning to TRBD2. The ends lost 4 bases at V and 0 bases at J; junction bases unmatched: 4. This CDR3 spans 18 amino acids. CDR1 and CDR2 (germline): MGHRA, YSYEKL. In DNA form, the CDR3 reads TGCGCCAGCAGCCCCTCGGGACTAGCGGGAGCGAACACCGGGGAGCTGTTTTTT. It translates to CASSPSGLAGANTGELFF.

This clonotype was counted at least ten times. The CDR3 sequence: CASSPTPAKNIQYF. The DNA of the CDR3 is TGTGCCAGTAGCCCGACACCAGCCAAAAACATTCAGTACTTC. The J gene is TRBJ2-4, the V gene TRBV19; no reliable D call. V was clipped by 6 bases and J by 0 bases, with 9 bases between them. This CDR3 is built from 14 residues. CDR1 is LNHDA, CDR2 SQIVND, per germline (reference sequence).

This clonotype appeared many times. In nucleotides, the CDR3 is TGTGCCAGCAGCCAAGGGAATCTGAACACTGAAGCTTTCTTT. Amino acids: CASSQGNLNTEAFF. V is TRBV3-1 and J is TRBJ1-1; D call uncertain. This CDR3 comprises 14 residues. With 1 base removed from V and 0 bases from J, the gap between germline ends came to 6 bases. Germline V gene data show CDR1 as LGHDT and CDR2 as YNNKEL (reference sequence).